This TCR beta chain was sequenced in a study of spatial heterogeneity in lung cancer. Time point defined: sample taken at primary tumor resection. Whole RNA was taken from tumor, nontumor lung or frozen PBMC; it was then sequenced unsorted. TCRdb reanalysed the 5' RACE reads using MiXCR and keeps one entry per CDR3 protein. This table has tens of thousands of distinct CDR3 sequences, more than 10% appearing once. The table lists this clonotype with a few counts. The J segment lost 6 bases and the V segment lost 0 bases, leaving 6 bases of the junction unmatched. Germline loops: CDR1 DFQATT, CDR2 SNEGSKA (reference sequence). This CDR3 is built from 15 residues.

This TCR came from a male donor with early-stage non-small cell lung cancer. This sequence joins TRBV20-1 and TRBJ2-3, with TRBD2 identical over 10 bases. The sample in question was PBMCs, obtained at surgery. CDR3 DNA sequence: TGCAGTGCTAGAGATCTGCTAGCGGGAGTGGATACGCAGTATTTT. It codes for CSARDLLAGVDTQYF.